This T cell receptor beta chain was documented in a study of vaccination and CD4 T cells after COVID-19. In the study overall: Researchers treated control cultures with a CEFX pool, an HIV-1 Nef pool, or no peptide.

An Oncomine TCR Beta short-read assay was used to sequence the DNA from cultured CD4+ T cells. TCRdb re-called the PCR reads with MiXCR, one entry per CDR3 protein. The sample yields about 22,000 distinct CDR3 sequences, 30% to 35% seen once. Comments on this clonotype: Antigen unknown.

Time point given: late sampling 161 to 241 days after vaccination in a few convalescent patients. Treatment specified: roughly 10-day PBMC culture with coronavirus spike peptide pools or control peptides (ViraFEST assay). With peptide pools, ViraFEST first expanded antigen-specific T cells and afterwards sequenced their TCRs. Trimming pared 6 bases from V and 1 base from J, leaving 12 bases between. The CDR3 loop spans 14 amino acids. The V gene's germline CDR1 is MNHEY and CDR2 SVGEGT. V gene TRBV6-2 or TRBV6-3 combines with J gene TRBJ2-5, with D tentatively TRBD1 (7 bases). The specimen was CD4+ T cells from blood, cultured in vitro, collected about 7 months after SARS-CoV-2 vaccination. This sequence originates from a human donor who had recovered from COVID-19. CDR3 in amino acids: CASRPGGPQETQYF. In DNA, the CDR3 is TGTGCCAGCAGACCAGGGGGGCCCCAAGAGACCCAGTACTTC.